This T cell receptor beta chain was obtained from a study of cytomegalovirus exposure and HLA in healthy donors. Study-level background: The same platform as the roughly 670 first-cohort repertoires was used for the roughly 130 validation repertoires, a later analysis reported. Study-wide points: Investigators reported 164 TCR beta chains as tied to cytomegalovirus. The classifier reportedly diagnosed cytomegalovirus status with high sensitivity and specificity.

Germline-derived CDR1 and CDR2 are SNHLY and FYNNEI. CDR3 length equals 14 residues. Trimming removed 6 bases from V and 6 bases from J, with 15 bases in between. Assay used: immunoSEQ multiplex PCR; TCRdb lists only in-frame clones, some missing. This table has more than 200,000 clones, about 90% appearing once. The validation cohort, a group of more than 100 subjects, included the donors and was separate from the approximately 660-subject first cohort. Comments on this clone: Its antigen is unknown.

The clonotype comes from a man aged 18 to 29 in good health and CMV-seropositive. Sequencing used PBMCs. The rearrangement joins TRBV2 to TRBJ1-5, with a weak D call TRBD1 (6 bases). CDR3 residues: CASRPTGLAQPQHF. The CDR3 nucleotides read TGTGCCAGCAGGCCCACAGGGTTGGCTCAGCCCCAGCATTTT.